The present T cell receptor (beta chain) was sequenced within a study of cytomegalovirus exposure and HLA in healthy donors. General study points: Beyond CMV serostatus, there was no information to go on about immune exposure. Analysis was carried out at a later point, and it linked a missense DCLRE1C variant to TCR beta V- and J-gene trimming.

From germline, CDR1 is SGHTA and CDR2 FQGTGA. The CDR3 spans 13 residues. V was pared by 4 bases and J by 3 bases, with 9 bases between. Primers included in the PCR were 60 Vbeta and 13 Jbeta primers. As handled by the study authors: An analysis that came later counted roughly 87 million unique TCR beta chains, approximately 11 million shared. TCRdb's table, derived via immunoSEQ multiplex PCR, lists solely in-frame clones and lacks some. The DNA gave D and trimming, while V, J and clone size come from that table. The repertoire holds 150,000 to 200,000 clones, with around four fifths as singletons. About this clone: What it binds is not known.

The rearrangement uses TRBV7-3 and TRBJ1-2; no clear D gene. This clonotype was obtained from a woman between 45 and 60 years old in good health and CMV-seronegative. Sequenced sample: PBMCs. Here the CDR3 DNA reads TGTGCCAGCAGCTCATTGAACTACTATGGCTACACCTTC. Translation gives CASSSLNYYGYTF.